One and the same sample provided the 30 T cell receptor beta chains below, sequenced in a study of OX40 agonist ivuxolimab in advanced cancers. TCRdb's copy holds only in-frame clones and misses some; the assay was immunoSEQ multiplex PCR. The sample contains about 36,000 clones, 65% to 85% of which appear only once. The specimen was CD4+ or CD8+ T cells sorted from blood, collected in a trial of the OX40 agonist ivuxolimab. These receptors were taken from an adult with an advanced solid tumor such as melanoma, head and neck, liver or kidney cancer.

The V call is TRBV9, the J call TRBJ2-7; 8 positions agree with TRBD1. In germline, CDR1 is SGDLS, CDR2 YYNGEE. After removal of 3 bases from V and 3 bases from J, the junction contained 5 bases not matched to a gene. The length of the CDR3 is 14 residues. The CDR3 bases are TGTGCCAGCAGCGCGACAGGGGATTTCTACGAGCAGTACTTC. Protein sequence: CASSATGDFYEQYF.

This clone has only a few counts. The chain is built from TRBV6-5 and TRBJ1-2, with 7 positions matching TRBD1. Per germline, CDR1 MNHEY and CDR2 SVGAGI. J lost 8 bases, V lost 0 bases, and 12 bases had no gene match. CDR3 length: 16 amino acids. CDR3 loop: CASSYSRTGSTGGYTF. The CDR3 DNA reads as TGTGCCAGCAGTTACTCCCGGACAGGCTCTACGGGGGGCTACACCTTC.

This chain connects TRBV10-2 to TRBJ2-7, with D hard to call. The CDR3 has 11 residues. V gave up 6 bases and J gave up 3 bases, with 6 bases separating them. The germline CDR1 and CDR2 sequences are WSHSY and SAAADI. As DNA, the CDR3 is TGCGCCAGCAGCCCAATCTACGAGCAGTACTTC. Amino acids: CASSPIYEQYF.

This clone has only a few counts. The V gene is TRBV7-9, the J gene TRBJ2-3, with D unresolved. Germline V gives CDR1 SEHNR, CDR2 FQNEAQ (reference sequence). V was shortened by 1 base and J by 5 bases, with 7 bases between the two germline ends. This CDR3 is built from 13 residues. CDR3 sequence reads: CASSLESLDTQYF. For the CDR3, the DNA is TGTGCCAGCAGCTTAGAGTCCCTAGATACGCAGTATTTT.

The chain is built from TRBV11-2 and TRBJ2-5; 7 nucleotides align to TRBD2. The end of the DNA is better explained by TRBJ2-7, so the J call may be wrong. Germline V gene sequence: CDR1 SGHAT, CDR2 FQNNGV. The CDR3 totals 14 residues. The CDR3 is CASSLLAEVYEQYF. In DNA form, the CDR3 reads TGTGCCAGCAGCTTACTAGCGGAGGTCTACGAGCAGTACTTC.

This chain joins TRBV27 and TRBJ1-2; D is uncertain. The CDR3 runs 15 residues. With 5 bases removed from V and 0 bases from J, the gap between germline ends came to 13 bases. The V gene's germline CDR1 is MNHEY and CDR2 SMNVEV (reference sequence). The CDR3 nucleotides are TGTGCCAGCAGTCCCCGGGTTCTAGCTAACTATGGCTACACCTTC. Protein product: CASSPRVLANYGYTF.

This clone was counted between two and nine times. J is TRBJ2-7 and V is TRBV7-2, with D tentatively TRBD1 (6 bases). Trimming left V 3 bases short and J 5 bases short, with 11 bases between. The germline V gene encodes CDR1 SGHTA and CDR2 FQGNSA. The CDR3 is 13 residues long. For the CDR3, the DNA is TGTGCCAGCAGCTTTTACAGGGTCCACGAGCAGTACTTC. Its protein is CASSFYRVHEQYF. The variable domain in full, with the rest retrieved from reference TRBV7-2 and TRBJ2-7, is GAGVSQSPSNKVTEKGKDVELRCDPISGHTALYWYRQSLGQGLEFLIYFQGNSAPDKSGLPSDRFSAERTGGSVSTLTIQRTQQEDSAVYLCASSFYRVHEQYFGPGTRLTVT.

This clone was found once. The genes are TRBV4-3 and TRBJ1-4, with D uncertain. This CDR3 contains 14 residues. Looked up from germline, CDR1 is LGHNA and CDR2 is YSLEER. With 4 bases removed from V and 5 bases from J, the gap between germline ends came to 11 bases. The CDR3 spells CASSPSVLNEKLFF. The CDR3 DNA reads TGCGCCAGCAGCCCTTCGGTATTGAATGAAAAACTGTTTTTT.

The chain is built from TRBV2 and TRBJ1-2, with a tentative D call TRBD1 (5 bases). With 10 bases removed from V and 0 bases from J, the gap between germline ends came to 18 bases. Germline V gives CDR1 SNHLY, CDR2 FYNNEI. This CDR3 comprises 15 residues. CDR3 sequence reads: CAIQVGASSNYGYTF. The CDR3 region has the DNA TGTGCCATCCAGGTCGGGGCCAGCTCTAACTATGGCTACACCTTC.

J is TRBJ2-4 and V is TRBV4-1; 7 bases align to TRBD1. This CDR3 has 15 residues. With 4 bases clipped from V and 4 bases from J, the junction kept 7 bases outside the gene matches. Germline-derived CDR1 and CDR2 are MGHRA and YSYEKL. CDR3 sequence (DNA): TGCGCCAGCAGCCCGAGACAGGGAACGAAAAACATTCAGTACTTC. It translates to CASSPRQGTKNIQYF.

The chain employs TRBV6-1 and TRBJ1-5; 12 nucleotides align to TRBD1. J lost 7 bases, V lost 2 bases, and 9 bases had no gene match. CDR1 is MNHNS, CDR2 SASEGT, per germline. The CDR3 runs 17 residues. CDR3 amino acids: CASSESGTGGKGQPQHF. CDR3 DNA sequence: TGTGCCAGCAGTGAATCAGGGACAGGGGGCAAAGGGCAGCCCCAGCATTTT.

The chain recombines TRBV6-5 with TRBJ2-7; D uncertain. This CDR3 spans 12 amino acids. V was pared by 10 bases and J by 4 bases, with 14 bases between. CDR1 MNHEY and CDR2 SVGAGI come from the germline V gene. The CDR3 DNA follows: TGTGCCACCTCGGTTGGGCCTTACGAGCAGTACTTC. This codes for CATSVGPYEQYF.

The rearrangement uses TRBV29-1 and TRBJ2-6; 10 bases are a match to TRBD1. The ends lost 0 bases at V and 1 base at J; junction bases unmatched: 21. The CDR3 is made up of 23 amino acids. Germline V lookup: CDR1 SQVTM, CDR2 ANQGSEA. The CDR3 sequence: CSVEEFSLAGQGEDRSGANVLTF. CDR3 in DNA: TGCAGCGTTGAAGAATTTAGTCTCGCAGGACAGGGGGAGGATAGATCTGGGGCCAACGTCCTGACTTTC.

The rearrangement joins TRBV6-5 to TRBJ2-1, with TRBD1 as a possible D gene (5 bases). The CDR3 spans 15 residues. V dropped 6 bases and J dropped 5 bases, with 17 bases sitting between them. Germline V lookup: CDR1 MNHEY, CDR2 SVGAGI. The CDR3 sequence is CASSPFDIQDNEQFF. The CDR3 DNA reads TGTGCCAGCAGCCCCTTCGACATACAGGACAATGAGCAGTTCTTC.

This clone was counted a few times. The CDR3 loop reads CASSLVGASTDTQYF. CDR3 coding DNA: TGCGCCAGCAGCTTGGTCGGGGCGAGCACAGATACGCAGTATTTT. The gene calls are TRBV5-1 and TRBJ2-3, with D perhaps being TRBD1 or TRBD2 (5 bases each). CDR1 is SGHRS and CDR2 is YFSETQ in the germline V gene. Trimming took off 0 bases at V and 0 bases at J, with 8 bases between the two ends. The CDR3 extends over 15 amino acids.

The CDR3 here is CASSHRTQGPTTQYF. Here the CDR3 DNA reads TGTGCCAGCAGCCATCGGACTCAGGGACCCACTACCCAGTACTTC. The chain uses TRBV7-9 and TRBJ2-5; D may be TRBD1 or TRBD2 (5 bases each). Germline V CDR1 and CDR2: SEHNR, FQNEAQ (reference sequence). V was cut by 5 bases and J by 8 bases, with 21 bases left in between. CDR3 length equals 15 residues.

The rearrangement links TRBV7-8 to TRBJ2-3; D gene ambiguous. Germline V gene lookup returns CDR1 SGHVS and CDR2 FQNEAQ. Trimming took off 2 bases at V and 2 bases at J, with 11 bases between the two ends. CDR3 length: 15 residues. The CDR3: CASSLIDPDTDTQYF. The DNA of the CDR3 is TGTGCCAGCAGCTTAATTGACCCCGACACAGATACGCAGTATTTT.

The rearrangement joins TRBV4-1 to TRBJ2-1; 7 bases are shared with TRBD2. From germline, CDR1 is MGHRA and CDR2 YSYEKL. CDR3 size: 17 residues. V gave up 0 bases and J gave up 6 bases; unmatched junction bases: 11. In DNA form, the CDR3 reads TGCGCCAGCAGCCAAGATCTGGGCAGCGGGGTGGTCAATGAGCAGTTCTTC. This gives the protein CASSQDLGSGVVNEQFF.

This clone came up a few times. A read error may account for a junction end that differs from germline. This chain connects TRBV7-7 to TRBJ1-1; no firm D call. The CDR3 extends over 19 amino acids. Germline CDR1 and CDR2: SSHAT and FNYEAQ (reference sequence). CDR3 region: CASSLEGVRPLWVNTEAFF. The DNA for the CDR3 is TGTGCTAGCAGCTTAGAGGGAGTCCGGCCGTTATGGGTGAACACTGAAGCTTTCTTT.

CDR3 nucleotides: TGTGCCAGCAGCTTGATAGGACAGGGTTTCTACGAGCAGTACTTC. Translated, it gives CASSLIGQGFYEQYF. The chain carries TRBV5-5 and TRBJ2-7, with 8 bases lining up with TRBD1. Per the germline V gene, CDR1 is SGHKS and CDR2 is YYEKEE (reference sequence). The CDR3 is 15 residues long. V lost 1 base, J lost 3 bases, and 6 bases stayed unmatched.

The V call is TRBV7-9, the J call TRBJ2-1, with 7 positions matching TRBD2. Germline V gene sequence: CDR1 SEHNR, CDR2 FQNEAQ (reference sequence). Germline trimming cut 1 base from V and 4 bases from J; bases unmatched to any gene: 7. The CDR3 length is 16 residues. The CDR3 nucleotides read TGTGCCAGCAGCTTAGATGGGGGAGGGAGGTACAATGAGCAGTTCTTC. It encodes CASSLDGGGRYNEQFF.

The V and J genes are TRBV9 and TRBJ1-2, with D perhaps TRBD1 (5 bases). The CDR3 consists of 16 residues. Germline CDR1 reads SGDLS; CDR2 reads YYNGEE. V gave up 4 bases and J gave up 4 bases, with 20 bases separating them. The CDR3 protein is CASSPRGETPGYGYTF. CDR3 sequence (DNA): TGTGCCAGCAGCCCCCGGGGGGAAACCCCTGGCTATGGCTACACCTTC.

The chain recombines TRBV2 with TRBJ2-1; the match to TRBD2 covers 12 bases. The V and J ends lost 5 bases and 7 bases, in that order; junction bases with no gene match: 12. CDR3 size: 17 residues. The germline V gene encodes CDR1 SNHLY and CDR2 FYNNEI. The CDR3 DNA is TGTGCCAGCAGTCCCCTCCGACTAGCGGGAGTTGGGAATGAGCAGTTCTTC. It translates to CASSPLRLAGVGNEQFF. The entire variable domain, with the rest obtained from reference TRBV2 and TRBJ2-1, is as follows: EPEVTQTPSHQVTQMGQEVILRCVPISNHLYFYWYRQILGQKVEFLVSFYNNEISEKSEIFDDQFSVERPDGSNFTLKIRSTKLEDSAMYFCASSPLRLAGVGNEQFFGPGTRLTVL.

J is TRBJ2-7 and V is TRBV11-2; 8 nucleotides agree with TRBD1. The CDR3 covers 13 residues. Losses at the gene ends were 7 bases for V and 2 bases for J; bases not matched to a gene: 4. Germline assignment: CDR1 SGHAT and CDR2 FQNNGV. CDR3 sequence: CASTETGAYEQYF. CDR3 bases: TGTGCCAGCACCGAGACAGGGGCCTACGAGCAGTACTTC.

CDR3 residues: CASSQDPVLNYGYTF. The CDR3 coding sequence is TGCGCCAGCAGCCAAGATCCAGTTCTAAACTATGGCTACACCTTC. The chain has TRBV4-3 and TRBJ1-2; D is unresolved. Germline lookup yields CDR1 LGHNA and CDR2 YSLEER. V gave up 0 bases and J gave up 2 bases, with 10 bases separating them. The CDR3 spans 15 residues.

This clone is medium-sized in the sample. V is TRBV28 and J is TRBJ1-1; tentatively, D is TRBD1 (5 bases). CDR3 length equals 15 residues. Germline lookup yields CDR1 MDHEN and CDR2 SYDVKM. Between the trimmed V and J ends, which lost 3 bases and 2 bases, there was a span of 13 bases. CDR3 in DNA: TGTGCCAGCAGTTTTTGGGGGGTGGATAACACTGAAGCTTTCTTT. Translating it yields CASSFWGVDNTEAFF.

The CDR3: CASSQGGTGELFF. CDR3 coding DNA: TGCGCCAGCAGCCAAGGTGGCACCGGGGAGCTGTTTTTT. V usage is TRBV4-1 and J usage is TRBJ2-2; D gene uncertain. Germline assignment: CDR1 MGHRA and CDR2 YSYEKL. Trimming stripped 1 base from V and 4 bases from J, with 4 bases between. This CDR3 comprises 13 residues.

The chain joins TRBV5-6 to TRBJ1-1; 9 bases are shared with TRBD1. The CDR3 length is 16 residues. Germline-derived CDR1 and CDR2 are SGHDT and YYEEEE. The trim removed 0 bases at V and 4 bases at J, leaving 7 bases unmatched. The CDR3 region is CASSLVRDRVRTEAFF. The CDR3 coding sequence is TGTGCCAGCAGCTTGGTACGGGACAGGGTACGCACTGAAGCTTTCTTT.

Only a few counts were recorded for this clone. The rearrangement uses TRBV9 and TRBJ1-1; D is unclear. The germline gives CDR1 SGDLS, CDR2 YYNGEE. There are 13 residues in the CDR3. V dropped 2 bases and J dropped 4 bases, with 9 bases sitting between them. CDR3 in DNA: TGTGCCAGCAGCGTCCGGTCGGGCACTGAAGCTTTCTTT. Its protein is CASSVRSGTEAFF.

V is TRBV7-9 and J is TRBJ2-5; D unresolved. Trimming took off 5 bases at V and 10 bases at J, with 17 bases between the two ends. The CDR3 has 13 residues. Germline V gene lookup returns CDR1 SEHNR and CDR2 FQNEAQ (reference sequence). CDR3 sequence (DNA): TGTGCCAGCAGCCCCCCCCGTCGTCCGGACCAGTACTTC. Its protein product is CASSPPRRPDQYF.